These 10 T cell receptor beta chains came from one sample sequenced in a study of shared clonotypes between healthy human individuals. Profiled with immunoSEQ multiplex PCR; TCRdb holds only in-frame clones, not every one. The sample yields roughly 2.6 million clones, approximately 92% seen once. Material for sequencing was naive CD4+ T cells sorted from blood. The subset here: CD45RA+ positively selected. These receptors originate from a man aged 18 to 29 in good health.

V and J are TRBV7-2 and TRBJ2-2; TRBD1 matches at 8 bases. The CDR3 runs 17 residues. J lost 2 bases, V lost 1 base, and 6 bases had no gene match. CDR1 SGHTA and CDR2 FQGNSA come from the germline V gene. CDR3 sequence: CASSLVADRVNTGELFF. Here the CDR3 DNA reads TGTGCCAGCAGCTTAGTGGCGGACAGGGTAAACACCGGGGAGCTGTTTTTT.

J is TRBJ1-1 and V is TRBV28; TRBD1 matches at 10 bases. J lost 12 bases, V lost 8 bases, and 9 bases had no gene match. CDR3 length: 12 amino acids. Germline V lookup: CDR1 MDHEN, CDR2 SYDVKM. The CDR3 DNA follows: TGTGCCAGCGGGGGACAGGGGATTAATACTTTCTTT. Its translation is CASGGQGINTFF.

The chain employs TRBV19 and TRBJ2-1, with TRBD1 matching over 9 bases. The CDR3 runs to 15 residues. V gave up 4 bases and J gave up 6 bases; unmatched junction bases: 7. The germline gives CDR1 LNHDA, CDR2 SQIVND (reference sequence). CDR3 region: CASSRGDRVSNEQFF. Written as DNA, the CDR3 is TGTGCCAGTAGTAGGGGGGACAGGGTTAGCAATGAGCAGTTCTTC.

In nucleotides, the CDR3 is TGTGCCAGCAGCTCAGGGACAGCTGAAGCTTTCTTT. Amino acid sequence: CASSSGTAEAFF. The chain employs TRBV9 and TRBJ1-1; TRBD1 aligns across 7 bases. CDR1 and CDR2 (germline): SGDLS, YYNGEE. The CDR3 length is 12 residues. J lost 6 bases, V lost 4 bases, and 3 bases had no gene match.

The chain employs TRBV5-6 and TRBJ1-6; tentative D call: TRBD1 (5 bases). V lost 2 bases and J lost 6, with 12 bases in between. This CDR3 is built from 15 residues. Germline assignment: CDR1 SGHDT and CDR2 YYEEEE. CDR3 coding DNA: TGTGCCAGCAGCTTTCTGACAGATCGTAATTCACCCCTCCACTTT. Protein sequence: CASSFLTDRNSPLHF.

Only a few counts were recorded for this clone. The chain uses TRBV10-2 and TRBJ1-1; D remains ambiguous. CDR3 size: 13 residues. V was shortened by 6 bases and J by 0 bases, with 8 bases between the two germline ends. Germline lookup yields CDR1 WSHSY and CDR2 SAAADI. In DNA form, the CDR3 reads TGCGCCAGCAGGGAAGGAATGAACACTGAAGCTTTCTTT. Its translation: CASREGMNTEAFF.

V and J are TRBV4-2 and TRBJ2-5; D may match TRBD1 or TRBD2 (5 bases each). The germline V and J ends were trimmed by 0 bases and 2 bases, with 13 bases remaining between them. Germline loops: CDR1 LGHNA, CDR2 YNFKEQ. CDR3 length: 16 amino acids. Here the CDR3 DNA reads TGTGCCAGCAGCCAAGAAAGAGGGCCAGGGCAAGAGACCCAGTACTTC. Its protein is CASSQERGPGQETQYF.

The rearrangement joins TRBV27 to TRBJ1-2; D ambiguous. Germline V CDR1 and CDR2: MNHEY, SMNVEV (reference sequence). The CDR3 loop spans 15 amino acids. Trimming removed 6 bases at V and 4 bases at J, with 18 bases between. The CDR3 sequence: CASSPFERALYGYTF. In nucleotides, the CDR3 is TGTGCCAGCAGCCCATTCGAGAGGGCCCTCTATGGCTACACCTTC.

In this sample, this clone turned up once. The V call is TRBV9, the J call TRBJ1-6; D possibly corresponds to TRBD1 (5 bases). Trimming took 4 bases from V and 9 from J, leaving 14 bases between them. CDR1 and CDR2 from the germline V gene are SGDLS and YYNGEE. The CDR3 loop spans 14 amino acids. CDR3 in DNA: TGTGCCAGCAGCCCCCGAGTGGGGACTTCACCCCTCCACTTT. It specifies CASSPRVGTSPLHF. Complete variable domain (other parts from reference TRBV9 and TRBJ1-6): DSGVTQTPKHLITATGQRVTLRCSPRSGDLSVYWYQQSLDQGLQFLIQYYNGEERAKGNILERFSAQQFPDLHSELNLSSLELGDSALYFCASSPRVGTSPLHFGNGTRLTVT.

On this clone: Other nucleotide sequences in the sample specify the same CDR3. This chain uses TRBV5-1 with TRBJ2-3; D might be TRBD2 (5 bases). Germline CDR1 reads SGHRS; CDR2 reads YFSETQ. Trimming left V 0 bases short and J 2 bases short, with 7 bases between. CDR3 length: 14 residues. The CDR3 protein is CASSLAGITDTQYF. CDR3 nucleotide sequence: TGCGCCAGCAGCTTGGCGGGGATCACAGATACGCAGTATTTT.